The clone carrying this T cell receptor beta chain has just a few counts. Antigen unknown. CDR3 length: 14 amino acids. V lost 3 bases to trimming and J lost 7 bases; unmatched junction nucleotides: 8. Germline CDR1 DFQATT, CDR2 SNEGSKA (reference sequence). This record comes from a study of T-cell memory formation after mild COVID-19. Using its own MiXCR run on the 5' RACE reads, TCRdb lists one record per CDR3 protein. Of 300,000 to 400,000 distinct CDR3 sequences listed, about a sixth were seen once; the top ten hold 20% to 25%. Whole-study findings and limits: Prior to infection, memory already included some responding clones, suggesting cross-reactive memory joined.

The sample comprised PBMCs or a T cell subset sorted from them (not recorded which). The J gene is TRBJ2-1, the V gene TRBV20-1; 8 bases are a match to TRBD2. The sequence derives from a young man who had mild COVID-19 (a few samples of this study predate the infection). Cell type and time point are not known. The CDR3, as DNA: TGCAGTGCTAGTACGGGGGGGCCCATAAATGAGCAGTTCTTC. Its protein is CSASTGGPINEQFF.